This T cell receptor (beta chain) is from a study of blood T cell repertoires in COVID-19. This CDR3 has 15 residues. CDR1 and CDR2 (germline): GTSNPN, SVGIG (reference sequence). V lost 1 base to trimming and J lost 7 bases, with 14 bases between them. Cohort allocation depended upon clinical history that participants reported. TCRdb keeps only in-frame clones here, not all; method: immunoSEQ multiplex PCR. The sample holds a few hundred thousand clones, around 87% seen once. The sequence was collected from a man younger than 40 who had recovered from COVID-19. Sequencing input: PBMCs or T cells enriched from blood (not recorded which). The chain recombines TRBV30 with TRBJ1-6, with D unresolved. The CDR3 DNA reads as TGTGCCTGGAGTGCTGTGCCCGTTCTAAATTCACCCCTCCACTTT. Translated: CAWSAVPVLNSPLHF.